These 27 T cell receptor beta chains originate from one sample sequenced in a study of blood T cell repertoires in COVID-19. The data were produced by immunoSEQ multiplex PCR, yet TCRdb's version contains in-frame clones alone and is incomplete. Of fewer than 350,000 clones in the sample, approximately 90% were seen once. The source material was PBMCs or T cells enriched from blood (not recorded which). These receptors were collected from a woman between 40 and 55 years old with acute COVID-19.

The chain has TRBV27 and TRBJ2-5, with 14 nucleotides matching TRBD2. Germline V gene data show CDR1 as MNHEY and CDR2 as SMNVEV (reference sequence). The CDR3 runs to 17 residues. With V trimmed by 3 bases and J by 5 bases, 8 bases remained unmatched. The CDR3 sequence is CASSFGLAGGRGETQYF. CDR3 in DNA: TGTGCCAGCAGTTTCGGACTAGCGGGAGGTCGGGGGGAGACCCAGTACTTC.

The chain links TRBV6-5 to TRBJ1-1, with TRBD1 matching over 12 bases. The CDR3 consists of 15 residues. Per germline, CDR1 MNHEY and CDR2 SVGAGI. The ends lost 8 bases at V and 6 bases at J; junction bases unmatched: 10. The CDR3 here is CASLPPGQGAAEAFF. The DNA for the CDR3 is TGTGCCAGCCTACCCCCGGGACAGGGGGCCGCTGAAGCTTTCTTT.

The J gene is TRBJ2-6, the V gene TRBV5-4; D gene uncertain. Germline CDR1 reads SGHNT; CDR2 reads YYREEE (reference sequence). Trimming shortened V by 5 bases and J by 0 bases, and 6 bases separated the two germline ends. This CDR3 is built from 14 residues. Here the CDR3 reads CASSSYSGANVLTF. CDR3 coding DNA: TGTGCCAGCAGTTCCTACTCTGGGGCCAACGTCCTGACTTTC.

CDR3 DNA sequence: TGTGCCAGCAGCGGGGAGCCCTATAATTCACCCCTCCACTTT. Its translation: CASSGEPYNSPLHF. This chain joins TRBV28 and TRBJ1-6; D is ambiguous. Germline CDR1 reads MDHEN; CDR2 reads SYDVKM. Trimming pared 6 bases from V and 2 bases from J, leaving 8 bases between. CDR3 length equals 14 residues. The whole variable domain, remainder taken from reference TRBV28 and TRBJ1-6, is DVKVTQSSRYLVKRTGEKVFLECVQDMDHENMFWYRQDPGLGLRLIYFSYDVKMKEKGDIPEGYSVSREKKERFSLILESASTNQTSMYLCASSGEPYNSPLHFGNGTRLTVT.

The genes are TRBV24-1 and TRBJ2-5; 9 bases are shared with TRBD1. Unmatched junction bases numbered 6, after V lost 4 bases and J lost 4 bases. The germline V gene encodes CDR1 KGHDR and CDR2 SFDVKD. The CDR3 sequence is 15 residues long. The CDR3 spells CATSEPRTGAETQYF. CDR3 nucleotides: TGTGCCACCAGTGAGCCTCGGACAGGGGCAGAGACCCAGTACTTC.

This rearrangement joins TRBV9 to TRBJ2-1; no firm D call. Trimming left V 0 bases short and J 5 bases short, with 12 bases between. CDR3 size: 15 residues. The germline CDR1 and CDR2 sequences are SGDLS and YYNGEE. The CDR3: CASSVGGMLNNEQFF. As DNA, the CDR3 is TGTGCCAGCAGCGTAGGAGGAATGCTTAACAATGAGCAGTTCTTC.

The CDR3 nucleotides read TGTGCCAGCAGCCCCCCAGGGGTAATCGATGAGCAGTTCTTC. Its protein product is CASSPPGVIDEQFF. The chain has TRBV5-4 and TRBJ2-1, with a weak D call TRBD1 (6 bases). The CDR3 has 14 residues. V was clipped by 4 bases and J by 8 bases, with 16 bases between them. CDR1 and CDR2 from the germline V gene are SGHNT and YYREEE (reference sequence). Full variable domain (remainder filled in from reference TRBV5-4 and TRBJ2-1): ETGVTQSPTHLIKTRGQQVTLRCSSQSGHNTVSWYQQALGQGPQFIFQYYREEENGRGNFPPRFSGLQFPNYSSELNVNALELDDSALYLCASSPPGVIDEQFFGPGTRLTVL.

The V gene is TRBV4-1, the J gene TRBJ2-7; 7 nucleotides align to TRBD2. The germline V gene encodes CDR1 MGHRA and CDR2 YSYEKL. The V segment lost 6 bases and the J segment 6 bases; nucleotides outside the gene matches: 11. This CDR3 comprises 14 residues. The CDR3 sequence: CASRGDWASGEQYF. CDR3 coding DNA: TGCGCCAGCAGAGGGGACTGGGCTAGCGGCGAGCAGTACTTC.

This clone occurred once. This chain links TRBV6-4 with TRBJ1-5; TRBD1 matches at 7 bases. Germline CDR1 reads MRHNA; CDR2 reads SNTAGT. This CDR3 comprises 14 residues. Trimming at V came to 7 bases and at J to 4 bases, leaving 7 bases not matched to a gene. CDR3 DNA sequence: TGTGCCAGCACCGTTTCCAGGGGGAATCAGCCCCAGCATTTT. It encodes CASTVSRGNQPQHF.

This clone was detected only once. V and J are TRBV28 and TRBJ2-5, with 7 bases that match TRBD1. The V gene end was trimmed by 7 bases and the J gene end by 3 bases; junction bases not matched to a gene: 11. Germline V lookup: CDR1 MDHEN, CDR2 SYDVKM. This CDR3 has 15 residues. Here the CDR3 reads CASTKTRDRKETQYF. CDR3 DNA: TGTGCCAGCACCAAGACCCGGGACAGAAAAGAGACCCAGTACTTC.

The chain combines TRBV3-1 (or the pseudogene TRBV3-2) with TRBJ2-7, with 14 bases aligning to TRBD2. V shed 4 bases, J shed 1 base, and the junction held 18 bases outside the gene matches. This CDR3 has 21 amino acids. CDR1 and CDR2 (germline): LGHDT, YNNKEL (reference sequence). CDR3 in DNA: TGTGCCAGCAGCCCAACCAGTTCCCGACTAGCGGGAGGGAAGGGGTCCTACGAGCAGTACTTC. Its translation is CASSPTSSRLAGGKGSYEQYF.

The CDR3, as DNA: TGTGCCAGCAGTCCGGACAGCTATAATTCACCCCTCCACTTT. Translation: CASSPDSYNSPLHF. The rearrangement uses TRBV28 and TRBJ1-6, with D perhaps matching TRBD1 (6 bases). Between the trimmed V and J ends, which lost 5 bases and 3 bases, there was a span of 8 bases. The CDR3 is 14 residues long. Looked up from germline, CDR1 is MDHEN and CDR2 is SYDVKM.

V is TRBV28 and J is TRBJ2-6, with D maybe TRBD1 (6 bases). V dropped 4 bases and J dropped 3 bases, with 19 bases sitting between them. CDR1 and CDR2 (germline): MDHEN, SYDVKM. The length of the CDR3 is 18 residues. As DNA, the CDR3 is TGTGCCAGCAGTTCCCTGACAGGTCAGGGATTTGGGGCCAACGTCCTGACTTTC. This translates into CASSSLTGQGFGANVLTF.

The chain has TRBV28 and TRBJ2-6, with no clear D. Trimming pared 6 bases from V and 3 bases from J, leaving 9 bases between. The germline V gene encodes CDR1 MDHEN and CDR2 SYDVKM. This CDR3 region has 14 residues. CDR3 amino acids: CASSLHGGANVLTF. The CDR3 DNA reads as TGTGCCAGCAGCCTTCACGGTGGGGCCAACGTCCTGACTTTC.

The chain links TRBV19 to TRBJ2-1; 9 bases match TRBD1. The CDR3 sequence is 17 residues long. Germline values: CDR1 LNHDA, CDR2 SQIVND (reference sequence). V gave up 4 bases and J gave up 4 bases; unmatched junction bases: 11. As DNA, the CDR3 is TGTGCCAGTAGTAGAACCCTACAGGGGGCGCCGTACAATGAGCAGTTCTTC. This translates into CASSRTLQGAPYNEQFF.

This chain joins TRBV27 and TRBJ1-4, with a weak D call TRBD1 (6 bases). V lost 7 bases and J 5 bases, leaving 20 bases between the germline ends. The germline gives CDR1 MNHEY, CDR2 SMNVEV (reference sequence). CDR3 length: 16 residues. CDR3 in DNA: TGTGCCAGCACCAAGCTCACAGGGCTACCGAATGAAAAACTGTTTTTT. As protein: CASTKLTGLPNEKLFF.

This clone was picked up one time. The rearrangement joins TRBV4-1 to TRBJ1-1; D remains ambiguous. The CDR3 sequence is 18 residues long. Trimming cost V 0 bases and J 3 bases, with 20 bases left between them. Germline V gives CDR1 MGHRA, CDR2 YSYEKL. The CDR3 coding sequence is TGCGCCAGCAGCCAAGATGCCCCAGCGGGGAGTGCGGACACTGAAGCTTTCTTT. Its translation: CASSQDAPAGSADTEAFF.

The chain uses TRBV30 and TRBJ1-4, with D unclear. Between the trimmed V and J ends, which lost 0 bases and 8 bases, there was a span of 13 bases. Per the germline V gene, CDR1 is GTSNPN and CDR2 is SVGIG (reference sequence). This CDR3 has 14 residues. The CDR3 DNA sequence: TGTGCCTGGAGTGTACGGGAGTTGAGAGAAAAACTGTTTTTT. Translation: CAWSVRELREKLFF.

This chain joins TRBV7-9 and TRBJ2-6, with a possible D match to TRBD1 (6 bases). The ends were cut back, 2 bases at V and 0 bases at J, with 11 bases in the middle. In germline, CDR1 is SEHNR, CDR2 FQNEAQ (reference sequence). The CDR3 runs to 17 residues. This chain's CDR3 is CASSLPGAPSGANVLTF. Written as DNA, the CDR3 is TGTGCCAGCAGCTTACCAGGGGCCCCCTCTGGGGCCAACGTCCTGACTTTC.

This clone was counted only a few times. The chain combines TRBV9 with TRBJ2-1; perhaps TRBD2 as D (6 bases). CDR1 is SGDLS, CDR2 YYNGEE, per germline. The CDR3 totals 19 residues. The V end lost 3 bases, the J end lost 7 bases, and 29 bases lay between the germline ends. CDR3 residues: CASSASKLFDGGPLNEQFF. The CDR3, as DNA: TGTGCCAGCAGCGCGAGTAAGCTTTTTGACGGGGGACCTTTAAATGAGCAGTTCTTC.

The chain recombines TRBV5-6 with TRBJ1-5; 10 positions agree with TRBD1. Trimming cost V 3 bases and J 6 bases; bases outside gene matches: 3. CDR1 and CDR2 from the germline V gene are SGHDT and YYEEEE. This CDR3 is 14 amino acids long. The CDR3 here is CASSWGQGSQPQHF. In DNA form, the CDR3 reads TGTGCCAGCAGCTGGGGACAGGGGTCTCAGCCCCAGCATTTT.

The V and J genes are TRBV15 and TRBJ2-7; 9 bases map to TRBD1. Germline CDR1 reads LNHNV; CDR2 reads YYDKDF (reference sequence). The CDR3 sequence is 15 residues long. Trimming at V came to 0 bases and at J to 6 bases, leaving 6 bases not matched to a gene. CDR3: CATSREPGQGGEQYF. CDR3 DNA sequence: TGTGCCACCAGCAGAGAACCGGGACAGGGTGGCGAGCAGTACTTC.

Only one count was recorded for this clone. The chain recombines TRBV19 with TRBJ1-5; D is undetermined. The CDR3 is 13 amino acids. Germline V gene data show CDR1 as LNHDA and CDR2 as SQIVND (reference sequence). The V gene lost 3 bases and the J gene lost 4 bases, with 7 bases spanning the gap. The CDR3: CASSIQVNQPQHF. CDR3 nucleotides: TGTGCCAGTAGTATCCAGGTTAATCAGCCCCAGCATTTT.

This clone was counted a single time. The V gene is TRBV11-2, the J gene TRBJ1-2; D may be TRBD1 (5 bases). V was pared by 5 bases and J by 8 bases, with 12 bases between. The CDR3 is 12 residues long. CDR1 SGHAT and CDR2 FQNNGV come from the germline V gene. CDR3 DNA sequence: TGTGCCAGCAGCCCGGCAGGGCTGGGCTACACCTTC. It is translated as CASSPAGLGYTF.

The chain joins TRBV11-3 to TRBJ2-3; TRBD2 matches 9 bases. Germline lookup yields CDR1 SGHNT and CDR2 YENEEA. V dropped 5 bases and J dropped 2; count of bases not matched to a gene: 5. There are 15 residues in the CDR3. CDR3 amino acids: CASSPRLAATDTQYF. CDR3 sequence (DNA): TGTGCCAGCAGCCCCCGACTAGCGGCCACAGATACGCAGTATTTT. Drawing the rest from reference TRBV11-3 and TRBJ2-3, the complete variable domain is EAGVVQSPRYKIIEKKQPVAFWCNPISGHNTLYWYLQNLGQGPELLIRYENEEAVDDSQLPKDRFSAERLKGVDSTLKIQPAELGDSAVYLCASSPRLAATDTQYFGPGTRLTVL.

This sequence joins TRBV4-3 and TRBJ1-3; perhaps TRBD1 as D (6 bases). The CDR3 is 16 residues long. The V gene's germline CDR1 is LGHNA and CDR2 YSLEER. Trimming cost V 3 bases and J 0 bases, with 12 bases left between them. CDR3 residues: CASSQLGGDSGNTIYF. The DNA for the CDR3 is TGCGCCAGCAGCCAGCTAGGGGGGGACTCTGGAAACACCATATATTTT.

The count of this clone is one. The chain uses TRBV7-8 and TRBJ2-3, with D tentatively TRBD2 (6 bases). CDR1 SGHVS and CDR2 FQNEAQ come from the germline V gene. This CDR3 spans 14 amino acids. The V gene lost 0 bases and the J gene lost 7 bases, with 11 bases spanning the gap. CDR3 region: CASSLAGTANTQYF. CDR3 DNA sequence: TGTGCCAGCAGCTTAGCCGGGACTGCCAATACGCAGTATTTT.